This is a list of T cell receptor beta chains from one sample in a study of blood T cell repertoires in COVID-19. Only in-frame clones appear in the TCRdb table, and some are missing; sequencing was by immunoSEQ multiplex PCR. The sample holds roughly 68,000 clones, roughly 90% seen once. The sequenced material came from peripheral blood. These receptors were taken from a man aged 40-49 years with COVID-19, enrolled during active disease. Each CDR3 is given with its conserved first and last residue. Clone size is not always given. Where it is, it says once, few, many or a class for expanded clones.

cdr3_aa v_call clone_size
CASRLIMAATNEKLFF TRBV5-1 once
CASSSDSSTNEKLFF TRBV7-9 NA
CASSFRDRWGEETQYF TRBV7-6 NA
CASSLARDRVRGELFF TRBV5-1 NA
CASSALPQGPGSYEQYF TRBV5-1 NA
CASSLGPGGQPQHF TRBV5-4 many
CAAKGANTEAFF TRBV10-3 NA
CASSLGTGQLGDNTEAFF TRBV7-6 NA
CASSYFTGLRETQYF TRBV6-6 NA
CASSTPTLRTEAFF TRBV6-5 NA
CASSLGDRGKNEQYF TRBV5-4 NA
CASSQVQGSLNEKLFF TRBV14 NA
CASARQGVGNQPQHF TRBV10-2 NA
CASRGGSNQPQHF TRBV28 few
CASSRGQGADTQYF TRBV19 NA
CASSLDGAGNTIYF TRBV7-2 NA
CASSRGQGPMNTEAFF TRBV4-2 NA
CASKRLGGETQYF TRBV12-3/TRBV12-4 NA
CASSTQSGGGQFF TRBV19 NA
CASKIQGDTEAFF TRBV6-5 NA
CASSRGSPNTEAFF TRBV6-5 once
CASSSITPGQGGPQHF TRBV5-1 NA
CASSLQRGGEAGELFF TRBV5-4 NA
CASRRRPNTEAFF TRBV6-5 NA